This TCR beta chain is from a study of ipilimumab plus nivolumab after autologous stem cell transplantation. Background on the study: The DLBCL cohort had primary refractory and relapsed disease, with 18-month progression-free survival of approximately 83% and 30%.

Study outcomes and limitations: TCR repertoire, Treg phenotype and gut microbiota reportedly support more study of this approach.

The germline V gene has CDR1 KGHSH and CDR2 LQKENI. The V end lost 2 bases, the J end lost 3 bases, and 17 bases lay between the germline ends. This CDR3 has 16 residues. Profiled with immunoSEQ multiplex PCR; TCRdb holds only in-frame clones, not every one. This table holds 20,000 to 30,000 clones, around 84% found once. Note on this clone: The antigen remains undetermined.

Patients got ipilimumab 1 mg/kg beginning 14 to 28 days post-transplant. Through week 26, nivolumab 3 mg/kg IV was given weeks 1, 4, 7, 10, then biweekly. The chain carries TRBV18 and TRBJ2-7; a weak D match, TRBD2 (5 bases). The receptor's source is a male donor with diffuse large B-cell lymphoma. Material: PBMCs, obtained in a trial of ipilimumab plus nivolumab as post-transplant consolidation. Here the CDR3 reads CASSPLVTATNYEQYF. For the CDR3, the DNA is TGTGCCAGCTCACCATTAGTTACAGCGACTAACTACGAGCAGTACTTC.